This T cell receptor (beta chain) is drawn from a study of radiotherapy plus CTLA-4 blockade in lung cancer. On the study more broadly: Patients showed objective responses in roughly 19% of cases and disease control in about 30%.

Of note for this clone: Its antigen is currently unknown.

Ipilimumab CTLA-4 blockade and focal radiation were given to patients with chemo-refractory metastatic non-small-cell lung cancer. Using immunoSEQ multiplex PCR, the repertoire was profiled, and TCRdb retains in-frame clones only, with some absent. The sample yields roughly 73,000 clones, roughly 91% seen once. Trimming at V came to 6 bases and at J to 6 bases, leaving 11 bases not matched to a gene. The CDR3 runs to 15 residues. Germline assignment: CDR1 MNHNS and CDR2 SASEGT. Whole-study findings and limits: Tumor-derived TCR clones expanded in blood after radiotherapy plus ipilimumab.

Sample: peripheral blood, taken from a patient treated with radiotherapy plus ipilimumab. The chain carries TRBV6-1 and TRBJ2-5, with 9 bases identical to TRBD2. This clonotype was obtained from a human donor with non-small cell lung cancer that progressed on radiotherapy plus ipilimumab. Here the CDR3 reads CASRRGDSGSQTQYF. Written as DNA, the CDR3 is TGTGCCAGCAGGAGGGGGGATAGCGGGAGTCAGACCCAGTACTTC.